This TCR beta chain was recovered during a study of blood T cell repertoires in COVID-19. At the level of the study: The origin of the acute and convalescent COVID-19 samples was the United States, Italy and Spain. PBMCs, B-cell-depleted T cells, or T cells provided the cDNA or gDNA that made up the material.

In the authors' methods: Estimation of nucleated cell counts was performed using reference gene primer amplification. Using immunoSEQ multiplex PCR, the repertoire was profiled, and TCRdb retains in-frame clones only, with some absent. V and J calls and clone size are copied from that table; D and trimming were computed from the DNA. Of around 250,000 clones detected, roughly nine tenths appear once; the ten largest clones hold approximately 6.2%. This clone has just one count. Material: peripheral blood. This TCR came from a man aged 55 to 69 with acute or convalescent COVID-19.

The chain's CDR3 is CASSTGVNQPQHF. The DNA for the CDR3 is TGTGCCAGCAGTACAGGGGTCAATCAGCCCCAGCATTTT. The V and J genes are TRBV7-2 and TRBJ1-5, with 7 bases fitting TRBD1. The CDR3 totals 13 residues. J was trimmed by 3 bases and V by 6 bases; bases with no gene match: 2. Germline CDR1 reads SGHTA; CDR2 reads FQGNSA. The full variable domain, rest sourced from reference TRBV7-2 and TRBJ1-5, is GAGVSQSPSNKVTEKGKDVELRCDPISGHTALYWYRQSLGQGLEFLIYFQGNSAPDKSGLPSDRFSAERTGGSVSTLTIQRTQQEDSAVYLCASSTGVNQPQHFGDGTRLSIL.